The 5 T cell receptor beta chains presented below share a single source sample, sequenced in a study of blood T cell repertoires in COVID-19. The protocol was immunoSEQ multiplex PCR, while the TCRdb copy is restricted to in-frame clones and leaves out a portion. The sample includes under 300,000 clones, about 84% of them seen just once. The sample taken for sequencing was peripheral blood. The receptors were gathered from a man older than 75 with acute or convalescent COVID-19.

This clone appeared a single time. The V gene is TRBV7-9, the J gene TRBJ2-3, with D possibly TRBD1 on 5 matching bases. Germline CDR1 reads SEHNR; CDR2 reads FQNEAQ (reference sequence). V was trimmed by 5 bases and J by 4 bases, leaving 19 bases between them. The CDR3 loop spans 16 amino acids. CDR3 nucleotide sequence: TGTGCCAGCAGCCCTCCAGGGTTCCCCTACGCAGATACGCAGTATTTT. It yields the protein CASSPPGFPYADTQYF.

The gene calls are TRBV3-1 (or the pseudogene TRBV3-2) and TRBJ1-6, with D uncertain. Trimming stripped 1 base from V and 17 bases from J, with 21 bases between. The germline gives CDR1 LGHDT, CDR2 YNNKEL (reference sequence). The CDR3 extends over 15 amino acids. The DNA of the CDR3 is TGTGCCAGCAGCCAAGTTAGCGGCGGGCAGTCGGCCTTCCACTTT. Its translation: CASSQVSGGQSAFHF.

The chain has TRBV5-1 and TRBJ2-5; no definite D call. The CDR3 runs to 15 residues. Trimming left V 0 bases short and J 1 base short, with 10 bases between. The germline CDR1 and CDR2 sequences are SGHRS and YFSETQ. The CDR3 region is CASSLATVVQETQYF. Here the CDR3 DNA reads TGCGCCAGCAGCTTGGCCACGGTAGTCCAAGAGACCCAGTACTTC.

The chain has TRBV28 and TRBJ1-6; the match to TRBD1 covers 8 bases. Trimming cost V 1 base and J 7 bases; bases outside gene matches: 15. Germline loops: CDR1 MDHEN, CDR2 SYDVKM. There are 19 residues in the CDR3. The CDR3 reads CASSLSPIQGARINSPLHF. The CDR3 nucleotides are TGTGCCAGCAGTTTATCGCCCATCCAGGGGGCGCGAATCAATTCACCCCTCCACTTT.

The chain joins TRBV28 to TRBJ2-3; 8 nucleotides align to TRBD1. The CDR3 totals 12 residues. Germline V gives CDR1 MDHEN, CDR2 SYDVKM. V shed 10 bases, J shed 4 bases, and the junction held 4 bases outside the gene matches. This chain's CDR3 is CATTGGADTQYF. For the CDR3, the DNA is TGTGCCACCACAGGGGGAGCAGATACGCAGTATTTT.